This T cell receptor beta chain emerged from a study of blood T cells in healthy people across ages. About the study: Researchers report that template switching captured about one barcoded beta molecule per two T cells.

Each sample yielded at least 6 million isolated PBMCs. This clonotype was counted a few times. Its antigen remains unidentified. This CDR3 has 13 residues. Germline V lookup: CDR1 SGDLS, CDR2 YYNGEE. Trimming removed 3 bases from V and 2 bases from J, with 7 bases in between. General study results and limits: Among long-lived donors, naive CD4+ cells were more numerous and diversity higher than in aged donors. A strong correlation was found between TCR beta diversity and the percentage of naive T cells.

Using a J-beta primer mix together with a sample-barcoded 5' primer, a second PCR was run for about 7 to 12 cycles. Each CDR3 protein gets one entry after TCRdb re-called the 5' RACE reads with MiXCR. The table lists 1.8 million or so distinct CDR3 sequences, about two fifths of them singletons. The gene calls are TRBV9 and TRBJ2-3; unclear D gene. The clonotype comes from a human donor in good health. The sample comprised blood. CDR3 nucleotide sequence: TGTGCCAGCAGCGCCTTTTCCACAGATACGCAGTATTTT. It encodes CASSAFSTDTQYF.